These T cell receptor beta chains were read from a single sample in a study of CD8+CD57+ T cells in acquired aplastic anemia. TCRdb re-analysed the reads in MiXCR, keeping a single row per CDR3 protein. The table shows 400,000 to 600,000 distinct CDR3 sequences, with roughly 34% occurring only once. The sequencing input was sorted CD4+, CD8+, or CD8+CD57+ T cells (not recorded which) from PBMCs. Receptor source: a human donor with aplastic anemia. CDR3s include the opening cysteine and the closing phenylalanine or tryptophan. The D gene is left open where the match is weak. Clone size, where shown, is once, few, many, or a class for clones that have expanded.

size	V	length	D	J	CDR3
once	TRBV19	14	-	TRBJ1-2	CASSIGGPFYGYTF
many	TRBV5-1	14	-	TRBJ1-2	CASSSTGFGYGYTF
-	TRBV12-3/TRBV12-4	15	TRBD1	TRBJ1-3	CASIDRGLGGNTIYF
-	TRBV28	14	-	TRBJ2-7	CASSFPRGVYEQYF
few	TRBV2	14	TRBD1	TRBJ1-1	CASSEQGEDTEAFF
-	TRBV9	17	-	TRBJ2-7	CASSPLNTGDNSYEQYF
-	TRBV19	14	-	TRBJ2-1	CASTLLEGEGEQFF
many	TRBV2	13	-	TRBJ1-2	CASSEGGWNGYTF
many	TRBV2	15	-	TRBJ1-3	CASSEQGFSGNTIYF
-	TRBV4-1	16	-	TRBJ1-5	CASSPQYRVGNQPQHF
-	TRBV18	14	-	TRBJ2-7	CASSGQGPPDEQYF
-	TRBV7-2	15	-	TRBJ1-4	CASSYWDFFGEKLFF
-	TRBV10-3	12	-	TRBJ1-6	CAISENRAALHF
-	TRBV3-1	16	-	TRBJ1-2	CASSQGMRGAYYDYTF
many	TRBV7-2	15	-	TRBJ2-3	CASTLGDFSTDTQYF
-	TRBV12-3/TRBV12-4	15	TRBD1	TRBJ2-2	CASRPSGQGAGELFF
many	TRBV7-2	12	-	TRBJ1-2	CASSRPAGGYTF
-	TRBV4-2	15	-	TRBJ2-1	CASSQDRGGSNEQFF
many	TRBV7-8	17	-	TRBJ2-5	CASSSPSPTVYQETQYF
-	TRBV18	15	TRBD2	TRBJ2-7	CASSPEGLPRDEQYF
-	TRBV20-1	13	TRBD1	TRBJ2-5	CSAGPGQPETQYF
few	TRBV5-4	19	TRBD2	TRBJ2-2	CASSLIGQPGGVNTGELFF
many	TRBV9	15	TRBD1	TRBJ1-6	CASSVGQGENSPLHF
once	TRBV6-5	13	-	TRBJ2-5	CASSYAGRQTQYF
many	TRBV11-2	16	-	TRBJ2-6	CASSLEGWAGANVLTF
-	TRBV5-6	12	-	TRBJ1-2	CASSPNREGYTF
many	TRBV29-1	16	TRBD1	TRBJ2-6	CSVKGTGVSGANVLTF
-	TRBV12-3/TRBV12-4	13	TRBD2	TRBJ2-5	CASSLTSEETQYF
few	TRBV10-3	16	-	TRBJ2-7	CASSYGRDARLYEQYF
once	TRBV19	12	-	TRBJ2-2	CASSKRAGELFF
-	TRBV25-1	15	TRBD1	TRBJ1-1	CASSRTGEDNTEAFF
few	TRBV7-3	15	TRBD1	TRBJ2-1	CASSRPGQGTDEQFF
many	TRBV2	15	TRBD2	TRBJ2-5	CASSELAGGRETQYF
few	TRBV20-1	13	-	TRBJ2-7	CSARGTATYEQYF
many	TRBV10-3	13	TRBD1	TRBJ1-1	CAINPGQYTEAFF
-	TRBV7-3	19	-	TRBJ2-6	CASSLIGRTGVAGANVLTF
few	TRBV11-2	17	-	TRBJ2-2	CASSLVAVRVDTGELFF
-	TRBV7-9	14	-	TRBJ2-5	CASRILQEGETQYF
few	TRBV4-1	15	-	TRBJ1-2	CASSQVLSRDYGYTF
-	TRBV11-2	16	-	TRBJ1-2	CASNLDVGVPRSGYTF
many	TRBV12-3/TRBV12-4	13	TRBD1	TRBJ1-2	CASSPGQGGGYTF